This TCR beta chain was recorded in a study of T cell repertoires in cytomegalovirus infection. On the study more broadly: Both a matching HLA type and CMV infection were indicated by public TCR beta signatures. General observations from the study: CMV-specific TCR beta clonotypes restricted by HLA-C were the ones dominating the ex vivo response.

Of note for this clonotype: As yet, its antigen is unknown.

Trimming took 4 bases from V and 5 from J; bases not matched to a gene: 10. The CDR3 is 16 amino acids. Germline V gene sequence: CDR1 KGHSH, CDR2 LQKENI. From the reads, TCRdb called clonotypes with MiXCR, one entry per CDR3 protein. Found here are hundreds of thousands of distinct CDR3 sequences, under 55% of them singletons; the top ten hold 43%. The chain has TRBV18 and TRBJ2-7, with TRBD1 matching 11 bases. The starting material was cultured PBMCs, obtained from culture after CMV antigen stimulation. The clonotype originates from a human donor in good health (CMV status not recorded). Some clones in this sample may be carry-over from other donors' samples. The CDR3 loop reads CASSRRTGGASDEQYF. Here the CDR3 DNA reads TGTGCCAGCTCACGACGGACAGGGGGCGCTTCCGACGAGCAGTACTTC.